This T cell receptor beta chain was obtained from a study of T-cell reconstitution after alpha-beta-depleted transplantation in children. This clonotype was counted ten times or more. The TCRbeta library was prepared with unique molecular identifiers. TCRdb ran MiXCR on the PCR reads and lists one entry per CDR3 protein. The repertoire holds 490,000 or so distinct CDR3 sequences, with over 9.5% as singletons. Trimming pared 0 bases from V and 2 bases from J, leaving 8 bases between. Germline-derived CDR1 and CDR2 are SGHAT and FQNNGV. The CDR3 is 16 amino acids. This clonotype was sampled from a child aged 2 to 10 with inherited bone marrow failure, due to receive a stem cell transplant. V usage is TRBV11-2 and J usage is TRBJ1-6; D possibly corresponds to TRBD1 (5 bases). Here the sequenced sample was PBMCs, taken before TCRalphabeta/CD19-depleted stem cell transplant. The CDR3 nucleotides are TGTGCCAGCAGCTTAGAGGGACTTCCCTATAATTCACCCCTCCACTTT. Amino acid sequence: CASSLEGLPYNSPLHF.